A selection of T cell receptor beta chains follows, all from one sample in a study of cytotoxic CD8 clonotypes in ibrutinib-treated CLL. Measured with immunoSEQ multiplex PCR; TCRdb has only the in-frame clones, and not every one. This sample has about 300,000 clones; roughly three quarters occur once, and the top ten carry about 6%. The input for sequencing was PBMCs, taken at disease progression, from a patient treated with ibrutinib. Every receptor here comes from a human donor with chronic lymphocytic leukemia. CDR3s include the opening cysteine and the closing phenylalanine or tryptophan. The D gene is left open where the match is weak. Some rows have no size entry. The others give once, few or many, or a class for an expanded clone.

clone_size,v_call,d_call,j_call,cdr3_aa,cdr3_nt
NA,TRBV29-1,TRBD2,TRBJ2-1,CSVATSGSVNEQFF,TGCAGCGTTGCAACTAGCGGGAGTGTGAATGAGCAGTTCTTC
NA,TRBV25-1,NA,TRBJ1-4,CASSEYTGPNEKLFF,TGTGCCAGCAGTGAATACACGGGCCCAAATGAAAAACTGTTTTTT
NA,TRBV27,NA,TRBJ2-1,CASSTRSYNEQFF,TGTGCCAGCTCGACGCGATCCTACAATGAGCAGTTCTTC
NA,TRBV5-6,TRBD1,TRBJ2-7,CASSYRGSYEQYF,TGTGCCAGCAGCTACAGGGGCTCCTACGAGCAGTACTTC
NA,TRBV7-9,TRBD1,TRBJ2-2,CASSIQGAAGELFF,TGTGCCAGCAGCATACAGGGGGCCGCCGGGGAGCTGTTTTTT
NA,TRBV5-1,NA,TRBJ1-2,CASSLDGSVTYGYTF,TGCGCCAGCAGCTTGGACGGCAGCGTAACCTATGGCTACACCTTC
NA,TRBV27,TRBD2,TRBJ2-7,CASRTSGRGYEQYF,TGTGCCAGCAGGACTAGCGGGAGGGGCTACGAGCAGTACTTC
NA,TRBV27,TRBD2,TRBJ2-7,CASSLAVSSYEQYF,TGTGCCAGCAGTCTAGCGGTGAGCTCCTACGAGCAGTACTTC
NA,TRBV27,TRBD2,TRBJ2-3,CASSFLTSGVLSTDTQYF,TGTGCCAGCAGTTTTTTGACTAGCGGGGTATTGAGCACAGATACGCAGTATTTT
NA,TRBV7-2,NA,TRBJ2-7,CASSLGPGPPYEQYF,TGTGCCAGCAGCTTAGGCCCAGGGCCACCCTACGAGCAGTACTTC
few,TRBV6-5,NA,TRBJ2-7,CASSYLDEQYF,TGTGCCAGCAGTTACCTGGACGAGCAGTACTTC
few,TRBV7-2,NA,TRBJ1-2,CASSRVGADYGYTF,TGTGCCAGCAGCCGCGTGGGGGCCGACTATGGCTACACCTTC
NA,TRBV18,TRBD1,TRBJ1-4,CASSPRQGYNEKLFF,TGTGCCAGCTCACCCCGACAGGGTTATAATGAAAAACTGTTTTTT
NA,TRBV14,TRBD1,TRBJ1-1,CASSQVGSGTGSSAFF,TGTGCCAGCAGCCAAGTGGGTTCCGGGACAGGGAGCTCAGCTTTCTTT
once,TRBV9,TRBD1,TRBJ2-1,CASSEQGAKANEQFF,TGTGCCAGCAGCGAACAGGGGGCAAAAGCCAATGAGCAGTTCTTC
many,TRBV7-2,NA,TRBJ2-3,CASSLAPNRDTQYF,TGTGCCAGCAGCTTAGCCCCCAACCGAGATACGCAGTATTTT
few,TRBV5-1,NA,TRBJ2-7,CASSLAGSPYEQYF,TGCGCCAGCAGCTTGGCGGGCAGTCCCTACGAGCAGTACTTC
NA,TRBV2,NA,TRBJ1-1,CASSESGSWTEAFF,TGTGCCAGCAGTGAATCAGGGTCTTGGACTGAAGCTTTCTTT
NA,TRBV9,TRBD2,TRBJ2-1,CASSAMGRERRNEQFF,TGTGCCAGCAGTGCGATGGGGCGGGAGCGGAGGAATGAGCAGTTCTTC
NA,TRBV4-2,TRBD1,TRBJ2-7,CASSQVYRGHRQAPYEQYF,TGTGCCAGCAGCCAAGTTTACAGGGGGCATCGGCAGGCCCCTTACGAGCAGTACTTC
NA,TRBV5-1,NA,TRBJ2-6,CASSLAWGRSGANVLTF,TGCGCCAGCAGCTTGGCGTGGGGCAGGTCTGGGGCCAACGTCCTGACTTTC
NA,TRBV29-1,NA,TRBJ2-7,CSVVTDTPSYEQYF,TGCAGCGTTGTTACGGACACCCCCTCCTACGAGCAGTACTTC
NA,TRBV19,NA,TRBJ1-5,CASSARVLLSNQPQHF,TGTGCCAGTAGTGCCAGGGTCCTGCTATCCAATCAGCCCCAGCATTTT
many,TRBV7-9,NA,TRBJ2-7,CASSLGTYYEQYF,TGTGCCAGCAGCTTAGGGACTTACTACGAGCAGTACTTC
NA,TRBV19,NA,TRBJ2-7,CASSMAGSYEQYF,TGTGCCAGTAGTATGGCAGGCTCCTACGAGCAGTACTTC
NA,TRBV5-1,TRBD1,TRBJ2-1,CASSLGQGHNEQFF,TGCGCCAGCAGCTTGGGACAGGGTCACAATGAGCAGTTCTTC
NA,TRBV7-3,TRBD1,TRBJ2-1,CASSYGQGAFEQFF,TGTGCCAGCAGCTACGGACAGGGGGCATTTGAGCAGTTCTTC
NA,TRBV5-1,NA,TRBJ2-7,CASSRDGSYYEQYF,TGCGCCAGCAGCCGGGACGGAAGCTACTACGAGCAGTACTTC
NA,TRBV29-1,TRBD1,TRBJ2-5,CSVGQGRETQYF,TGCAGCGTCGGACAGGGGCGGGAGACCCAGTACTTC
NA,TRBV7-2,NA,TRBJ2-2,CASSLATRTRLELFF,TGTGCCAGCAGCTTAGCAACACGGACCCGCCTGGAGCTGTTTTTT
NA,TRBV7-2,NA,TRBJ1-1,CASSYGRRSPNTEAFF,TGTGCCAGCAGCTATGGACGGCGGTCCCCCAACACTGAAGCTTTCTTT
few,TRBV29-1,TRBD1,TRBJ1-2,CSVDPDRGDGYTF,TGCAGCGTTGACCCGGACAGGGGAGATGGCTACACCTTC
NA,TRBV19,NA,TRBJ2-3,CASSMWEREDTQYF,TGTGCCAGTAGTATGTGGGAGAGGGAGGATACGCAGTATTTT
once,TRBV11-2,NA,TRBJ1-2,CASSLFRGAPLNYGYTF,TGTGCCAGCAGCTTATTCCGGGGTGCTCCCCTTAACTATGGCTACACCTTC
once,TRBV27,NA,TRBJ2-4,CASSLYRLRGEGNIQYF,TGTGCCAGCAGTTTATATCGCCTGAGGGGCGAGGGAAACATTCAGTACTTC
NA,TRBV11-2,NA,TRBJ2-1,CASSFATPGNEQFF,TGTGCCAGCAGCTTCGCGACACCGGGCAATGAGCAGTTCTTC
NA,TRBV19,NA,TRBJ1-2,CASSKPGHPYGYTF,TGTGCCAGTTCAAAACCGGGACATCCGTATGGCTACACCTTC